The present entry profiles one TCR beta chain with its context. The sample is drawn from a study of somatic mutations in cytotoxic T cells in rheumatoid arthritis. V lost 2 bases to trimming and J lost 4 bases, with 7 bases between them. CDR3 length: 13 amino acids. The germline V gene encodes CDR1 MDHEN and CDR2 SYDVKM. The assay was immunoSEQ multiplex PCR, and TCRdb's table has in-frame clones only and misses some. The sample holds 15,000 to 20,000 clones, about 85% seen once. This clonotype was obtained from a young man with rheumatoid arthritis. The sample consisted of CD8+ T cells sorted from blood. The chain recombines TRBV28 with TRBJ2-3, with D possibly TRBD2 on 5 matching bases. CDR3 sequence: CASSLIASDTQYF. DNA for the CDR3: TGTGCCAGCAGTTTAATAGCGTCAGATACGCAGTATTTT.